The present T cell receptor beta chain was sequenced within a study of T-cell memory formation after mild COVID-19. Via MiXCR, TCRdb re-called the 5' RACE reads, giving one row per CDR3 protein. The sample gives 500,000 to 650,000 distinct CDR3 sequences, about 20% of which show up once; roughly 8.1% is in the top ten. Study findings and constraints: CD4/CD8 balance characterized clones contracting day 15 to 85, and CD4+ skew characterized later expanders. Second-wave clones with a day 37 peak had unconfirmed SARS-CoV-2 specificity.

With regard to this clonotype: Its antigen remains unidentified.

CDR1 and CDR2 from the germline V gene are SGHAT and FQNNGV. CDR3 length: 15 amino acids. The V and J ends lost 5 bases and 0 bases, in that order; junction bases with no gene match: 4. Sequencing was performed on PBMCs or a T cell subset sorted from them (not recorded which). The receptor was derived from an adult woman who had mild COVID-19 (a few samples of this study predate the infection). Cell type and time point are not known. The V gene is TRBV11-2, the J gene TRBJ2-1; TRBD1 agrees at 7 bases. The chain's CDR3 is CASSRGQVSYNEQFF. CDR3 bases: TGTGCCAGCAGCCGAGGACAGGTCTCCTACAATGAGCAGTTCTTC.